Sequencing of this TCR beta chain was carried out in a study of blood T cells in healthy people across ages. The authors ran a second PCR of about 7 to 12 cycles using a sample-barcoded 5' primer and a J-beta primer mix. Every cDNA was tagged by a template-switch adaptor with 12 random nucleotides. MiXCR, applied by TCRdb to the 5' RACE reads, yields one record per CDR3 protein. The sample shows nearly 800,000 distinct CDR3 sequences, roughly three fifths of them seen only once. Overall study findings and caveats: Donors of long life had a larger count of naive CD4+ cells and greater diversity than aged donors.

Extracted total RNA amounted to at least 5 micrograms for each sample. Germline V gives CDR1 SGHTA, CDR2 FQGNSA. The CDR3 extends over 13 amino acids. Trimming left V 3 bases short and J 8 bases short, with 13 bases between. About this clonotype itself: What it binds is not known.

Sequencing input: blood. This sequence joins TRBV7-2 and TRBJ1-2; D not certain. The TCR was taken from a man aged 35-49 years in good health. The CDR3 sequence is CASSFRRGRGYTF. CDR3 in DNA: TGTGCCAGCAGCTTCCGACGTGGTAGGGGCTACACCTTC.